One sample yielded the 18 T cell receptor beta chains listed below, sequenced in a study of blood T cell repertoires in COVID-19. Measured with immunoSEQ multiplex PCR; TCRdb has only the in-frame clones, and not every one. The data show roughly 180,000 clones, around 85% seen once. The sequenced material came from peripheral blood. The receptors come from a man older than 75 with COVID-19, enrolled during active disease.

This rearrangement joins TRBV11-3 to TRBJ1-4; 8 nucleotides match TRBD1. Germline CDR1 and CDR2: SGHNT and YENEEA. The CDR3 sequence is 14 residues long. The V and J ends lost 4 bases and 4 bases, in that order; junction bases with no gene match: 2. The CDR3, as DNA: TGTGCCAGCAGCTCCGACAGGGGTAATGAAAAACTGTTTTTT. This codes for CASSSDRGNEKLFF.

This clone was picked up one time. The chain combines TRBV5-4 with TRBJ2-5; TRBD2 matches at 14 bases. V shed 4 bases and J 5 bases; nucleotides not matched to a gene: 10. The CDR3 loop spans 17 amino acids. Germline V gives CDR1 SGHNT, CDR2 YYREEE (reference sequence). The CDR3 DNA sequence: TGTGCCAGCAGCCCAGGGACTAGCGGGGGCCATGGGGAGACCCAGTACTTC. Its translation is CASSPGTSGGHGETQYF. The whole variable domain, remainder taken from reference TRBV5-4 and TRBJ2-5, is ETGVTQSPTHLIKTRGQQVTLRCSSQSGHNTVSWYQQALGQGPQFIFQYYREEENGRGNFPPRFSGLQFPNYSSELNVNALELDDSALYLCASSPGTSGGHGETQYFGPGTRLLVL.

The count of this clone is one. V gene TRBV5-1 combines with J gene TRBJ2-1; D possibly corresponds to TRBD2 (6 bases). V was pared by 1 base and J by 9 bases, with 14 bases between. The CDR3 covers 14 residues. Germline V gene lookup returns CDR1 SGHRS and CDR2 YFSETQ. The CDR3 DNA reads as TGCGCCAGCAGCTTGTACGGGGTCGGGGGTGAGCAGTTCTTC. Its translation: CASSLYGVGGEQFF.

This clone occurred once. The rearrangement joins TRBV12-3 or TRBV12-4 to TRBJ1-1; D gene unclear. Trimming took 3 bases from V and 0 from J, leaving 5 bases between them. CDR3 length equals 13 residues. CDR3 nucleotides: TGTGCCAGCAGTTTCAGTTTGAACACTGAAGCTTTCTTT. It translates to CASSFSLNTEAFF.

V and J are TRBV18 and TRBJ2-7, with D possibly matching TRBD2 (6 bases). Trimming removed 4 bases from V and 6 bases from J, with 13 bases in between. The CDR3 loop spans 13 amino acids. Germline V lookup: CDR1 KGHSH, CDR2 LQKENI. CDR3 sequence: CASSRDLTSEQYF. CDR3 coding DNA: TGTGCCAGCTCACGGGACTTGACAAGCGAGCAGTACTTC.

The chain has TRBV5-4 and TRBJ1-2; the D is unclear. Per germline, CDR1 SGHNT and CDR2 YYREEE (reference sequence). The V end lost 3 bases, the J end lost 0 bases, and 6 bases lay between the germline ends. The CDR3 has 13 residues. Written as DNA, the CDR3 is TGTGCCAGCAGCTCTCTAGCTAACTATGGCTACACCTTC. It is translated as CASSSLANYGYTF.

The rearrangement links TRBV6-6 to TRBJ1-5; D possibly corresponds to TRBD1 (5 bases). V was shortened by 11 bases and J by 3 bases, with 20 bases between the two germline ends. Germline CDR1 is MNHNY and CDR2 is SVGAGI (reference sequence). This CDR3 spans 15 amino acids. CDR3 sequence reads: CAGGGGRGYNQPQHF. CDR3 nucleotide sequence: TGTGCCGGGGGAGGCGGGCGGGGTTACAATCAGCCCCAGCATTTT.

The chain is built from TRBV6-1 and TRBJ1-1; possible D gene TRBD1, 6 bases. Trimming pared 3 bases from V and 5 bases from J, leaving 16 bases between. The CDR3 spans 15 residues. CDR1 is MNHNS and CDR2 is SASEGT in the germline V gene. The CDR3 here is CASSDAGRGGTEAFF. The CDR3 bases are TGTGCCAGCAGTGACGCGGGCAGGGGAGGGACTGAAGCTTTCTTT.

The rearrangement uses TRBV19 and TRBJ1-5, with D maybe TRBD1 (6 bases). The CDR3 is 12 residues long. Trimming shortened V by 6 bases and J by 6 bases, and 9 bases separated the two germline ends. From germline, CDR1 is LNHDA and CDR2 SQIVND (reference sequence). The CDR3 nucleotides read TGTGCCAGTAGGACAGGAGGTCAGCCCCAGCATTTT. The encoded protein is CASRTGGQPQHF.

V usage is TRBV11-2 and J usage is TRBJ2-6; tentative D call: TRBD2 (5 bases). CDR1 and CDR2 (germline): SGHAT, FQNNGV. The V and J ends lost 2 bases and 7 bases respectively, with 12 bases between them. The CDR3 extends over 15 amino acids. The CDR3 loop reads CASSLWEFGANVLTF. The CDR3 nucleotides read TGTGCCAGCAGCTTATGGGAGTTTGGCGCCAACGTCCTGACTTTC.

The J gene is TRBJ1-1, the V gene TRBV6-6, with unresolved D. V lost 4 bases, J lost 5 bases, and 8 bases lay in between. This CDR3 has 12 residues. The germline V gene encodes CDR1 MNHNY and CDR2 SVGAGI (reference sequence). The chain's CDR3 is CASSFPRTEAFF. CDR3 nucleotides: TGTGCCAGCAGTTTTCCCCGGACTGAAGCTTTCTTT.

Comments on this clone: The same CDR3 is also encoded by other DNA sequences in this sample. The rearrangement links TRBV19 to TRBJ2-2, with D unresolved. The V gene's germline CDR1 is LNHDA and CDR2 SQIVND (reference sequence). The CDR3 is 13 residues long. Trimming took 5 bases from V and 5 from J, leaving 9 bases between them. DNA of the CDR3: TGTGCCAGTAGTGTTACACGTACCGGGGAGCTGTTTTTT. Translating gives CASSVTRTGELFF.

The chain employs TRBV5-1 and TRBJ2-2; 9 bases are a match to TRBD1. V lost 6 bases to trimming and J lost 3 bases; unmatched junction nucleotides: 9. The CDR3 consists of 16 residues. In germline, CDR1 is SGHRS, CDR2 YFSETQ. The CDR3 sequence: CASTVLGQGDTGELFF. The CDR3, as DNA: TGCGCCAGCACGGTTCTGGGACAGGGTGACACCGGGGAGCTGTTTTTT.

In its sample, this clone was seen a few times. This chain connects TRBV19 to TRBJ1-5; 8 bases are shared with TRBD1. J lost 9 bases, V lost 2 bases, and 12 bases had no gene match. Germline loops: CDR1 LNHDA, CDR2 SQIVND (reference sequence). CDR3 length: 16 amino acids. Here the CDR3 DNA reads TGTGCCAGTAGTATAACTTTCGGACAGGGTGGATCGCCCCAGCATTTT. Protein: CASSITFGQGGSPQHF.

The V and J genes are TRBV4-1 and TRBJ1-4; D is possibly TRBD1 (6 bases). This CDR3 comprises 16 residues. V lost 0 bases, J lost 3 bases, and 11 bases lay in between. The germline V gene has CDR1 MGHRA and CDR2 YSYEKL. DNA for the CDR3: TGCGCCAGCAGCCAAGATCTGTGGACAGCTAATGAAAAACTGTTTTTT. Translated: CASSQDLWTANEKLFF.

The V call is TRBV5-1, the J call TRBJ2-3; no firm D call. The germline CDR1 and CDR2 sequences are SGHRS and YFSETQ. V lost 4 bases, J lost 2 bases, and 14 bases lay in between. The CDR3 length is 15 residues. For the CDR3, the DNA is TGCGCCAGCAGCGAGGCTAACCTTTACACAGATACGCAGTATTTT. Its translation: CASSEANLYTDTQYF.

The chain links TRBV4-1 to TRBJ2-7; 7 positions match TRBD2. Germline CDR1 is MGHRA and CDR2 is YSYEKL. V lost 1 base, J lost 0 bases, and 3 bases stayed unmatched. The CDR3 sequence is 15 residues long. The CDR3 sequence is CASSQVGGSSYEQYF. CDR3 coding DNA: TGCGCCAGCAGCCAAGTGGGGGGGAGCTCCTACGAGCAGTACTTC.

The chain couples TRBV7-9 to TRBJ1-1, with 7 positions matching TRBD1. The CDR3 extends over 13 amino acids. The ends lost 7 bases at V and 3 bases at J; junction bases unmatched: 5. Germline V gene data show CDR1 as SEHNR and CDR2 as FQNEAQ (reference sequence). CDR3 region: CASTETGDTEAFF. The CDR3 DNA is TGTGCCAGCACAGAAACAGGGGACACTGAAGCTTTCTTT.